What follows describes a single TCR gamma chain. TCRdb re-analyzed the reads via CATT. The sample carries roughly 1,600 gamma-chain clones, roughly three quarters recorded once. The source of the sample is a study of gamma-delta chains in newborns, infants, children. The CDR3 extends over 17 amino acids. Per germline, CDR1 GITISATS and CDR2 ISYDGTV (reference sequence). The V and J ends lost 3 bases and 2 bases, in that order; junction bases with no gene match: 4. This sequence joins TRGV9 and TRGJP. TCRdb lists no J gene, so it was determined here by aligning the DNA to germline. The source of this sequence is a child who was a newborn, infant or young child, either healthy, febrile or measles-vaccinated (not recorded which). The sequenced sample was blood. This chain's CDR3 is CALWEFRQELGKKIKVF. The CDR3 coding sequence is TGTGCCTTGTGGGAGTTCCGGCAAGAGTTGGGCAAAAAAATCAAGGTATTT.